These T cell receptor beta chains were read from a single sample in a study of cytomegalovirus exposure and HLA in healthy donors. TCRdb keeps only in-frame clones here, not all; method: immunoSEQ multiplex PCR. The table records 260,000 or so clones, around 89% of them present only once. Material: PBMCs. These receptors originate from a woman under 30 in good health and CMV-seronegative. CDR3s include the opening cysteine and the closing phenylalanine or tryptophan. The D gene is left open where the match is weak. Size is omitted from some rows. Given values are once, few, many or a class for expanded clones.

clone_size	v_call	d_call	j_call	cdr3_aa	cdr3_nt
-	TRBV28	TRBD1	TRBJ1-1	CASRLGTAEAFF	TGTGCCAGCAGACTCGGGACAGCTGAAGCTTTCTTT
-	TRBV5-6	TRBD2	TRBJ2-2	CASSRRTSGSPGELFF	TGTGCCAGCAGCAGGCGCACTAGCGGGAGTCCCGGGGAGCTGTTTTTT
-	TRBV11-2	TRBD1	TRBJ2-7	CASSPGTGRDEQYF	TGTGCCAGCAGCCCCGGGACAGGGAGGGACGAGCAGTACTTC
-	TRBV6-1	TRBD1	TRBJ1-2	CANSKLRGQGYTF	TGTGCCAACTCAAAACTCAGGGGGCAGGGCTACACCTTC
-	TRBV5-1	TRBD1	TRBJ1-6	CASSLLDRENSPLHF	TGCGCCAGCAGCTTGTTGGACAGGGAAAATTCACCCCTCCACTTT
-	TRBV28	TRBD1	TRBJ2-1	CASSSPGQGNNEQFF	TGTGCCAGCAGTTCACCGGGACAGGGGAACAATGAGCAGTTCTTC
-	TRBV2	-	TRBJ1-6	CASSPDQGGNSPLHF	TGTGCCAGCAGCCCCGATCAGGGAGGTAATTCACCCCTCCACTTT
once	TRBV28	TRBD1	TRBJ1-1	CASSSTGGKSEAFF	TGTGCCAGCAGTTCGACAGGGGGAAAGAGTGAAGCTTTCTTT
once	TRBV5-1	TRBD2	TRBJ2-3	CASSMGLAETDTQYF	TGCGCCAGCAGCATGGGACTAGCGGAAACAGATACGCAGTATTTT
-	TRBV28	TRBD2	TRBJ2-1	CASSLLVGLAGVEQFF	TGTGCCAGCAGTTTATTAGTGGGACTAGCGGGAGTTGAGCAGTTCTTC
-	TRBV4-2	TRBD1	TRBJ1-5	CASSPWTGGADSNQPQHF	TGTGCCAGCAGCCCTTGGACAGGGGGCGCGGATAGCAATCAGCCCCAGCATTTT
once	TRBV7-9	-	TRBJ2-5	CASSFRDRPLEETQYF	TGTGCCAGCAGCTTCCGGGATCGACCCCTGGAGGAGACCCAGTACTTC
-	TRBV11-2	TRBD1	TRBJ2-2	CASRRDRERTNTGELFF	TGTGCCAGCAGACGGGACAGGGAACGTACGAACACCGGGGAGCTGTTTTTT
-	TRBV19	-	TRBJ2-1	CASSIFASGYNEQFF	TGTGCCAGTAGTATTTTTGCGTCGGGATACAATGAGCAGTTCTTC
-	TRBV28	-	TRBJ2-1	CASRAGAPSYEQFF	TGTGCCAGCAGGGCAGGGGCTCCCTCATATGAGCAGTTCTTC
-	TRBV28	-	TRBJ2-2	CASGRLESSGELFF	TGTGCCAGCGGACGACTAGAATCCTCGGGGGAGCTGTTTTTT
-	TRBV9	TRBD2	TRBJ2-7	CASSPSGGSSYEQYF	TGTGCCAGCAGCCCTAGCGGGGGGTCCTCCTACGAGCAGTACTTC
-	TRBV14	-	TRBJ1-2	CASSQKTGKNYGYTF	TGTGCCAGCAGCCAAAAAACAGGAAAGAATTATGGCTACACCTTC
-	TRBV6-6	-	TRBJ1-1	CASSKYRDTEAFF	TGTGCCAGCAGTAAGTACAGAGACACTGAAGCTTTCTTT
-	TRBV28	TRBD1	TRBJ1-5	CASRDNRGTKPQHF	TGTGCCAGCAGGGACAACAGGGGGACGAAGCCCCAGCATTTT
-	TRBV19	-	TRBJ2-5	CASSIDPTGWETQYF	TGTGCCAGTAGTATAGACCCGACAGGCTGGGAGACCCAGTACTTC
-	TRBV9	TRBD2	TRBJ2-7	CASSVGGGSGYEQYF	TGTGCCAGCAGCGTAGGGGGCGGGAGTGGCTACGAGCAGTACTTC
-	TRBV30	-	TRBJ2-6	CAWSEGGSGANVLTF	TGTGCCTGGAGTGAAGGGGGCTCTGGGGCCAACGTCCTGACTTTC
-	TRBV5-6	-	TRBJ1-4	CASSLRVVSATNEKLFF	TGTGCCAGCAGCCTGAGGGTGGTTAGTGCAACTAATGAAAAACTGTTTTTT
few	TRBV7-6	TRBD2	TRBJ2-7	CASSLVSSGSLPYEQYF	TGTGCCAGCAGCTTAGTTTCTAGCGGGAGTCTTCCCTACGAGCAGTACTTC
-	TRBV2	TRBD1	TRBJ1-2	CASSGDRDGGYTF	TGTGCCAGCAGCGGGGACAGGGATGGAGGCTACACCTTC
few	TRBV13	TRBD1	TRBJ1-2	CASSLGTGDYTF	TGTGCCAGCAGCTTAGGGACAGGGGACTACACCTTC
-	TRBV27	TRBD1	TRBJ2-7	CATRTGGPYEQYF	TGTGCCACCCGGACAGGGGGGCCCTACGAGCAGTACTTC
once	TRBV7-2	-	TRBJ2-7	CASSLDVTDTYGQYF	TGTGCCAGCAGCTTAGATGTGACAGACACATACGGGCAGTACTTC
-	TRBV9	TRBD2	TRBJ2-2	CASSTPGKGREGPTGELFF	TGTGCCAGCAGCACCCCCGGGAAGGGGCGGGAGGGCCCCACCGGGGAGCTGTTTTTT
-	TRBV25-1	-	TRBJ2-3	CASSESGTDTQYF	TGTGCCAGCAGTGAATCCGGCACAGATACGCAGTATTTT
-	TRBV28	-	TRBJ2-1	CASSLSVPNEQFF	TGTGCCAGCAGTTTATCAGTTCCCAATGAGCAGTTCTTC
once	TRBV14	-	TRBJ2-7	CASSQPRRPREQYF	TGTGCCAGCAGCCAACCTCGCCGCCCCCGGGAGCAGTACTTC
-	TRBV9	-	TRBJ2-5	CASSVVGRETQYF	TGTGCCAGCAGCGTAGTAGGGAGGGAGACCCAGTACTTC
-	TRBV7-9	TRBD1	TRBJ2-2	CASSSQGDTGELFF	TGTGCCAGCAGCTCACAGGGGGACACCGGGGAGCTGTTTTTT
-	TRBV28	TRBD2	TRBJ2-7	CASSPGGGGRSYEQYF	TGTGCCAGCAGTCCCGGGGGTGGCGGGAGGTCTTACGAGCAGTACTTC
-	TRBV4-2	TRBD1	TRBJ1-1	CASSGTGGTEAFF	TGTGCCAGCAGCGGGACAGGAGGGACTGAAGCTTTCTTT
-	TRBV11-2	-	TRBJ1-4	CASSFGGSATNEKLFF	TGTGCCAGCAGCTTCGGCGGTTCTGCAACTAATGAAAAACTGTTTTTT
-	TRBV11-3	TRBD1	TRBJ1-2	CASSSPKGAEYYGYTF	TGTGCCAGCAGCTCCCCTAAGGGGGCTGAATACTATGGCTACACCTTC
-	TRBV15	TRBD1	TRBJ2-5	CATSRDPPTGGETQYF	TGTGCCACCAGCAGAGATCCCCCGACAGGGGGGGAGACCCAGTACTTC